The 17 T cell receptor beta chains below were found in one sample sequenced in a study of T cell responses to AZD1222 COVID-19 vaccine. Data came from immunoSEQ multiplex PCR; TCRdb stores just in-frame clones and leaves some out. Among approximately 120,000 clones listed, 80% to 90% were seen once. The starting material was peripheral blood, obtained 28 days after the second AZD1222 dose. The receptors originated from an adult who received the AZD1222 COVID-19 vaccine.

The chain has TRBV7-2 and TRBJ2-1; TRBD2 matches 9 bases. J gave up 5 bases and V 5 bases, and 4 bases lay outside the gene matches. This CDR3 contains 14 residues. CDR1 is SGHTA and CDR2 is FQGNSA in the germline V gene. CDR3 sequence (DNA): TGTGCCAGCAGCCGGACTAGCGACCACAATGAGCAGTTCTTC. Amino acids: CASSRTSDHNEQFF. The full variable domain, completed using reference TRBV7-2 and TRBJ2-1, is GAGVSQSPSNKVTEKGKDVELRCDPISGHTALYWYRQSLGQGLEFLIYFQGNSAPDKSGLPSDRFSAERTGGSVSTLTIQRTQQEDSAVYLCASSRTSDHNEQFFGPGTRLTVL.

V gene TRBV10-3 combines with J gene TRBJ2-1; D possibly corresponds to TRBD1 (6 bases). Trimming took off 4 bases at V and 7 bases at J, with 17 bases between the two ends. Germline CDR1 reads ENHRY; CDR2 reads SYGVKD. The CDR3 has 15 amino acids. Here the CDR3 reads CAISAGVWGRNEQFF. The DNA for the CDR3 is TGTGCCATCAGTGCTGGGGTTTGGGGGCGGAATGAGCAGTTCTTC.

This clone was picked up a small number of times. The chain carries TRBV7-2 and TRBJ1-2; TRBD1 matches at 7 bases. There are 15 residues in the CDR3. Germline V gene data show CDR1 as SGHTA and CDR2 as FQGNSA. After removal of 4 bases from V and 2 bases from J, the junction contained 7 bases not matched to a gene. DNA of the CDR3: TGTGCCAGCAGCTCGACAGGGTGGACGAACTATGGCTACACCTTC. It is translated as CASSSTGWTNYGYTF.

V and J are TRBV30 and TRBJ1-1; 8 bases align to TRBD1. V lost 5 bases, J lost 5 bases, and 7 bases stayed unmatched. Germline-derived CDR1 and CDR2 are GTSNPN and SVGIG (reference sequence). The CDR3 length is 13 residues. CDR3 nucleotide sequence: TGTGCCTGGCGCGGACAGGGCTGGACTGAAGCTTTCTTT. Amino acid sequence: CAWRGQGWTEAFF.

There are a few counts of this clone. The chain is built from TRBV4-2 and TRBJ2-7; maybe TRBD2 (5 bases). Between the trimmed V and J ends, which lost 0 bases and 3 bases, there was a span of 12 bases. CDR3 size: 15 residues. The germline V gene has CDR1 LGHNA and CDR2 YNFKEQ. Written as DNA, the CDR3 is TGTGCCAGCAGCCAAGAGGGAGAGGGCAGCTACGAGCAGTACTTC. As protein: CASSQEGEGSYEQYF.

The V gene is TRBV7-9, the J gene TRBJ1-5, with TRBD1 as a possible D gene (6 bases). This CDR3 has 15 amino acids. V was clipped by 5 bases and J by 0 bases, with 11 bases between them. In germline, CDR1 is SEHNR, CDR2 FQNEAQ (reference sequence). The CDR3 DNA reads TGTGCCAGCAGCGAGGGGGTTTATAGCAATCAGCCCCAGCATTTT. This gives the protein CASSEGVYSNQPQHF.

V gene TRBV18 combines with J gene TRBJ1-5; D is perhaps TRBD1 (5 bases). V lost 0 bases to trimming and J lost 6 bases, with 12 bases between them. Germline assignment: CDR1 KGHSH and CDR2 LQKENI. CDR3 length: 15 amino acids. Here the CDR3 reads CASSPPGTTGQPQHF. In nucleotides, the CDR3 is TGTGCCAGCTCACCACCCGGGACCACGGGTCAGCCCCAGCATTTT.

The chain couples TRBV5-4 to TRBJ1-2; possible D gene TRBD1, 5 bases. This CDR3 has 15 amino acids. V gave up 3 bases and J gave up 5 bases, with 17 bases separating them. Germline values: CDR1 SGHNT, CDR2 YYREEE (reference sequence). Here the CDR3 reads CASSSKSGAGYGYTF. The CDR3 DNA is TGTGCCAGCAGCTCTAAATCCGGGGCAGGGTATGGCTACACCTTC.

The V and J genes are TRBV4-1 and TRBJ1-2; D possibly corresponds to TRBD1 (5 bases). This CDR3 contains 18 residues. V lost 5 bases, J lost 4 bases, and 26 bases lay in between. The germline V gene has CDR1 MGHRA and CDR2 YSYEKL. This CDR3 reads CASSGRGEIQSGVYGYTF. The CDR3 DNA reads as TGCGCCAGCAGCGGGAGGGGAGAGATCCAATCCGGCGTCTATGGCTACACCTTC.

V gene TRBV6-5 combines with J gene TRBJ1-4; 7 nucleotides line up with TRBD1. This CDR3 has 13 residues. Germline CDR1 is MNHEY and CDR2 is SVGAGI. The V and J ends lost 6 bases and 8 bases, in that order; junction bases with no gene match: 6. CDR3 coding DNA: TGTGCCAGCAGACAGGGGAAGCGGGAAAAACTGTTTTTT. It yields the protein CASRQGKREKLFF.

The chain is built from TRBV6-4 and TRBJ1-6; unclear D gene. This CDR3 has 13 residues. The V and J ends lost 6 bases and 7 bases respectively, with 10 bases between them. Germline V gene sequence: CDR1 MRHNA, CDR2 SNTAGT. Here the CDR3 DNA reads TGTGCCAGCAGCTCAGGAGTGAATTCACCCCTCCACTTT. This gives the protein CASSSGVNSPLHF.

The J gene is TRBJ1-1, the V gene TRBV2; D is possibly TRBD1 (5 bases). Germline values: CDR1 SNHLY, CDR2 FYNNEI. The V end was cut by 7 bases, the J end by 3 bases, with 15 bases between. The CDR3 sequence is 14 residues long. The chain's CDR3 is CASNGGGGDTEAFF. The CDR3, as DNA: TGTGCCAGCAATGGGGGGGGTGGTGACACTGAAGCTTTCTTT. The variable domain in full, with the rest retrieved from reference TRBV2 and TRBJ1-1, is EPEVTQTPSHQVTQMGQEVILRCVPISNHLYFYWYRQILGQKVEFLVSFYNNEISEKSEIFDDQFSVERPDGSNFTLKIRSTKLEDSAMYFCASNGGGGDTEAFFGQGTRLTVV.

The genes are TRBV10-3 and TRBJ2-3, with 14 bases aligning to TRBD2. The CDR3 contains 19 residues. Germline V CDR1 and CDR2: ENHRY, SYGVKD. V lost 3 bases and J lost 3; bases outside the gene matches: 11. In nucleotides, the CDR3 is TGTGCCATCAGTGATCGAAAGACTAGCGGGGGGGCTGGGACAGATACGCAGTATTTT. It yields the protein CAISDRKTSGGAGTDTQYF.

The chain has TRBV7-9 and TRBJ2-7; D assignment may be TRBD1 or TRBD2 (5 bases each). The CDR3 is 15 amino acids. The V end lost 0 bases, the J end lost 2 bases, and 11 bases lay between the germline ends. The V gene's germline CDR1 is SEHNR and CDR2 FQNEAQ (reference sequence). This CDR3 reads CASSLAGTRAYEQYF. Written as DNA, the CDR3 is TGTGCCAGCAGCTTAGCCGGGACCAGGGCCTACGAGCAGTACTTC.

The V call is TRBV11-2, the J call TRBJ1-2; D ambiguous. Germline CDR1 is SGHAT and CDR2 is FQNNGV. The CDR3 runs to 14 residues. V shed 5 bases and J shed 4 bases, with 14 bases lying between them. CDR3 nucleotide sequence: TGTGCCAGCAGCCCAGACCGCTATAGCTATGGCTACACCTTC. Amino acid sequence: CASSPDRYSYGYTF.

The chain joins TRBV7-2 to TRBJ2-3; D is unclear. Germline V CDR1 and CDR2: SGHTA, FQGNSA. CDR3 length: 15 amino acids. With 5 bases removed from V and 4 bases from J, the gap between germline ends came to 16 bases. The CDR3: CASSTSNPGADTQYF. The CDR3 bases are TGTGCCAGCAGCACCTCAAACCCGGGCGCAGATACGCAGTATTTT.

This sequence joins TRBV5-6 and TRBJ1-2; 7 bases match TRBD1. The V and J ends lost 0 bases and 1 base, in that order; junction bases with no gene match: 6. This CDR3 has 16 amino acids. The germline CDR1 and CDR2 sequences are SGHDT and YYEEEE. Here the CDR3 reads CASSLGGTAFNYGYTF. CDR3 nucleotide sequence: TGTGCCAGCAGCTTGGGGGGGACAGCTTTTAACTATGGCTACACCTTC.